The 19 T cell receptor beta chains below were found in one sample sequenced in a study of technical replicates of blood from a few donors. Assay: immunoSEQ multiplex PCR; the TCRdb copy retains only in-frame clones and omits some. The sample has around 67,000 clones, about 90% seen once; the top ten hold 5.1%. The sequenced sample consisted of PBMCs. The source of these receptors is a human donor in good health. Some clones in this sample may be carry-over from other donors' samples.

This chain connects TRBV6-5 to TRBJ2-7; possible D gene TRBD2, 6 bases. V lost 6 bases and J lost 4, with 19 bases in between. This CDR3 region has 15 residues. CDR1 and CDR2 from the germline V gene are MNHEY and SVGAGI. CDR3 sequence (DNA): TGTGCCAGCAGATCCCGCGGGGTCGGTCGGTACGAGCAGTACTTC. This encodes CASRSRGVGRYEQYF.

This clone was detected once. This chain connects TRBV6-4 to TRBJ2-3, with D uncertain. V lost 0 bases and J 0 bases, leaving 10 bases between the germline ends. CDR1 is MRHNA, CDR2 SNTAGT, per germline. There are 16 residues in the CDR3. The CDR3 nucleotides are TGTGCCAGCAGTGACTCTAGAGCTTCTAGCACAGATACGCAGTATTTT. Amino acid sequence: CASSDSRASSTDTQYF.

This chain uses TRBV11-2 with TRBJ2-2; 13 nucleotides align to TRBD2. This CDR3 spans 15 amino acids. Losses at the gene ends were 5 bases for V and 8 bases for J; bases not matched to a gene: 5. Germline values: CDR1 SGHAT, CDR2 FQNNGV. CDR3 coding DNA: TGTGCCAGCAGCGGACTAGCGGGAGTAGGAGGGGAGCTGTTTTTT. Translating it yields CASSGLAGVGGELFF. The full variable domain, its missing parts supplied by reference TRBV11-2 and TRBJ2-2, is EAGVAQSPRYKIIEKRQSVAFWCNPISGHATLYWYQQILGQGPKLLIQFQNNGVVDDSQLPKDRFSAERLKGVDSTLKIQPAKLEDSAVYLCASSGLAGVGGELFFGEGSRLTVL.

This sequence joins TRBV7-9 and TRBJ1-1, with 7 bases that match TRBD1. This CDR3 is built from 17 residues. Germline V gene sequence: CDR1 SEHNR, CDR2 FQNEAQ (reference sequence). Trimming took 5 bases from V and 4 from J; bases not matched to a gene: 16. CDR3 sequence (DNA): TGTGCCAGCAGCCCGTGGACAGGAAGGATGAGCGGCACTGAAGCTTTCTTT. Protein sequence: CASSPWTGRMSGTEAFF.

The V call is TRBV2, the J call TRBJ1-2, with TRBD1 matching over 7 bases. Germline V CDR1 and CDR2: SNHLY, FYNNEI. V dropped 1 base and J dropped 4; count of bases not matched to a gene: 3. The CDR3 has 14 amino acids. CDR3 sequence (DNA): TGTGCCAGCAGTGAAGGACAGGGACCCTATGGCTACACCTTC. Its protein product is CASSEGQGPYGYTF.

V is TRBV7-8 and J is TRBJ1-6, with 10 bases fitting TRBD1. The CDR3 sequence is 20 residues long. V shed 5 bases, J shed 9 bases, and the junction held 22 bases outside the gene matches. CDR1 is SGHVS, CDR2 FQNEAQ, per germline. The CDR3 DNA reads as TGTGCCAGCAGCCGACGCACACCGGGACAGGGGTTTCGGGAAATTTCACCCCTCCACTTT. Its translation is CASSRRTPGQGFREISPLHF.

CDR3: CASSLTAGSNQPQHF. The CDR3 DNA sequence: TGCGCCAGCAGCTTGACGGCAGGGAGCAATCAGCCCCAGCATTTT. The gene calls are TRBV5-1 and TRBJ1-5; TRBD1 is a possible D gene (5 bases). This CDR3 is built from 15 residues. Trimming took 1 base from V and 1 from J, leaving 9 bases between them. Looked up from germline, CDR1 is SGHRS and CDR2 is YFSETQ.

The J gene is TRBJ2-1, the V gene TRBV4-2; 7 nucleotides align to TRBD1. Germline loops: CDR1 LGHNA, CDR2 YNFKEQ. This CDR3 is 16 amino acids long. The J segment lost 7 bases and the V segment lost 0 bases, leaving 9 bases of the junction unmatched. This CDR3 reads CASSQESSGTANEQFF. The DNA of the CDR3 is TGTGCCAGCAGCCAAGAATCCTCCGGGACAGCAAATGAGCAGTTCTTC.

The CDR3 reads CASSQYRVSNYGYTF. The CDR3 nucleotides read TGCGCCAGCAGCCAATACAGGGTGTCTAACTATGGCTACACCTTC. This chain uses TRBV4-3 with TRBJ1-2, with a tentative D call TRBD1 (6 bases). Looked up from germline, CDR1 is LGHNA and CDR2 is YSLEER. The CDR3 totals 15 residues. The ends were cut back, 2 bases at V and 0 bases at J, with 10 bases in the middle.

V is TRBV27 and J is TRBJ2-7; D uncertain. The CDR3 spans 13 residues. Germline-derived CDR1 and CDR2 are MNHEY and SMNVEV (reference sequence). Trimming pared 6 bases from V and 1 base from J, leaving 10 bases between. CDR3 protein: CASSLGPSYEQYF. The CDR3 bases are TGTGCCAGCAGCCTCGGTCCTTCCTACGAGCAGTACTTC.

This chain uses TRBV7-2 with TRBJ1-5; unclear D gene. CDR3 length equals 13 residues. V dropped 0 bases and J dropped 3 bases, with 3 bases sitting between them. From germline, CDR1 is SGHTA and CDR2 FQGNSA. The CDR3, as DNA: TGTGCCAGCAGCTTAGCCCACAATCAGCCCCAGCATTTT. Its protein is CASSLAHNQPQHF.

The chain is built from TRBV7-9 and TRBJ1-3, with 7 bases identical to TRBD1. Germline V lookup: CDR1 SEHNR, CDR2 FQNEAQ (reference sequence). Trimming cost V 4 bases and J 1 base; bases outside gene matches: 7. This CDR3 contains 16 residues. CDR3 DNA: TGTGCCAGCAGCTCGAGACAGGGTCAATCTGGAAACACCATATATTTT. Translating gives CASSSRQGQSGNTIYF. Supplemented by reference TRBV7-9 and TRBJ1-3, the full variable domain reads DTGVSQNPRHKITKRGQNVTFRCDPISEHNRLYWYRQTLGQGPEFLTYFQNEAQLEKSRLLSDRFSAERPKGSFSTLEIQRTEQGDSAMYLCASSSRQGQSGNTIYFGEGSWLTVV.

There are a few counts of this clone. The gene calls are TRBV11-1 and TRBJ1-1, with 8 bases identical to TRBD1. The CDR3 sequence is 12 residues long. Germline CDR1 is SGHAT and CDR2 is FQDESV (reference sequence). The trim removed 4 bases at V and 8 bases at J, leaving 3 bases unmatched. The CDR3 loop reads CASSSDREEAFF. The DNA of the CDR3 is TGTGCCAGCAGCTCGGACAGGGAGGAAGCTTTCTTT.

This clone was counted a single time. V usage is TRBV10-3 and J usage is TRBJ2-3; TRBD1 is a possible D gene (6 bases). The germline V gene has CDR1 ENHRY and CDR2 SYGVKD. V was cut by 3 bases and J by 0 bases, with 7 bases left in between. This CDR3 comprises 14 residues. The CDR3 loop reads CAISDGQSTDTQYF. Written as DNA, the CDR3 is TGTGCCATCAGTGACGGACAGAGCACAGATACGCAGTATTTT.

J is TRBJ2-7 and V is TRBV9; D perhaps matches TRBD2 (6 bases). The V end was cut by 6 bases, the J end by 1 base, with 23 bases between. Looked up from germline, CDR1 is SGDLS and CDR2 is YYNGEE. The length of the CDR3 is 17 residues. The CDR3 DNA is TGTGCCAGCACACTCGGGGGTGGAGGTCAGGTTTCCTACGAGCAGTACTTC. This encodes CASTLGGGGQVSYEQYF.

As DNA, the CDR3 is TGTGCCAGCAGACCGGGTTTCCCAGGGGGACCGAAGGGCTACACCTTC. The encoded protein is CASRPGFPGGPKGYTF. The rearrangement joins TRBV7-9 to TRBJ1-2, with TRBD1 matching over 7 bases. Trimming cost V 6 bases and J 8 bases; bases outside gene matches: 18. The CDR3 has 16 residues. Per the germline V gene, CDR1 is SEHNR and CDR2 is FQNEAQ (reference sequence).

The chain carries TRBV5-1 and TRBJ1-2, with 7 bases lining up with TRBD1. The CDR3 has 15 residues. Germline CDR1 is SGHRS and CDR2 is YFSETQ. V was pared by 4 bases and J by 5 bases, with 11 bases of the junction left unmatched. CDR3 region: CASSKEGQAIYGYTF. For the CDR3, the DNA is TGCGCCAGCAGCAAAGAAGGACAGGCCATATATGGCTACACCTTC.

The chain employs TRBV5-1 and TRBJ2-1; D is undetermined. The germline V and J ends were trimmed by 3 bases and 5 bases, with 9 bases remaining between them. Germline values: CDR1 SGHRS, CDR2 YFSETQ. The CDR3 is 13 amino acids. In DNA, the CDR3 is TGCGCCAGCAGCTCCCGGGTAGACAATGAGCAGTTCTTC. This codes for CASSSRVDNEQFF. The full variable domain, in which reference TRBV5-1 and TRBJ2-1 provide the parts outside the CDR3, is KAGVTQTPRYLIKTRGQQVTLSCSPISGHRSVSWYQQTPGQGLQFLFEYFSETQRNKGNFPGRFSGRQFSNSRSEMNVSTLELGDSALYLCASSSRVDNEQFFGPGTRLTVL.

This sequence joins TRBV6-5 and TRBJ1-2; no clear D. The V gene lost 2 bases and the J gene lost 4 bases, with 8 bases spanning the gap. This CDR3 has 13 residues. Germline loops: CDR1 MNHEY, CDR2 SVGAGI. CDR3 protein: CASSYGSGYGYTF. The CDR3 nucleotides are TGTGCCAGCAGTTACGGGTCAGGCTATGGCTACACCTTC.